These T cell receptor beta chains were read from a single sample in a study of cytomegalovirus exposure and HLA in healthy donors. Using immunoSEQ multiplex PCR, the repertoire was profiled, and TCRdb retains in-frame clones only, with some absent. The table includes about 140,000 clones, around 80% detected once. The sequencing input was PBMCs. Source of these receptors: a male donor in good health and CMV-seronegative. CDR3s include the opening cysteine and the closing phenylalanine or tryptophan. Fields, in order: J gene, clone size, V gene, D gene, CDR3 DNA, CDR3 protein. The D gene is left open where the match is weak. Size is stated for part of the rows, as once, few or many counts, or as a class when the clone is expanded.

j_call: TRBJ1-1
clone_size: NA
v_call: TRBV5-1
d_call: NA
cdr3_nt: TGCGCCAGCAGCTTGGCCGCACAGGGCTCCGGAGCTTTCTTT
cdr3_aa: CASSLAAQGSGAFF

j_call: TRBJ2-3
clone_size: NA
v_call: TRBV7-9
d_call: NA
cdr3_nt: TGTGCCAGCAGCTCCAATTCGGGACAAAGTTGGGCAGATACGCAGTATTTT
cdr3_aa: CASSSNSGQSWADTQYF

j_call: TRBJ1-1
clone_size: NA
v_call: TRBV29-1
d_call: NA
cdr3_nt: TGCAGCGTAGTTCAAGGAGCGGCGACTGAAGCTTTCTTT
cdr3_aa: CSVVQGAATEAFF

j_call: TRBJ1-1
clone_size: NA
v_call: TRBV11-2
d_call: NA
cdr3_nt: TGTGCCAGCAGCAGCGGACAGCTCCTCATGAACACTGAAGCTTTCTTT
cdr3_aa: CASSSGQLLMNTEAFF

j_call: TRBJ1-3
clone_size: NA
v_call: TRBV29-1
d_call: TRBD1
cdr3_nt: TGCAGCGTGGGAACAGGGGCCGCAGGAAACACCATATATTTT
cdr3_aa: CSVGTGAAGNTIYF

j_call: TRBJ2-5
clone_size: NA
v_call: TRBV5-1
d_call: NA
cdr3_nt: TGCGCCAGCAGCTTGTCAGGACAGGAGGGTGAGACCCAGTACTTC
cdr3_aa: CASSLSGQEGETQYF

j_call: TRBJ2-7
clone_size: NA
v_call: TRBV27
d_call: NA
cdr3_nt: TGTGCCAGCAGTTTAGCTGGCAATACAGCCGACGAGCAGTACTTC
cdr3_aa: CASSLAGNTADEQYF

j_call: TRBJ1-5
clone_size: NA
v_call: TRBV28
d_call: TRBD1
cdr3_nt: TGTGCCAGCAGTTTGGACAGGGGGTATAGCAATCAGCCCCAGCATTTT
cdr3_aa: CASSLDRGYSNQPQHF

j_call: TRBJ2-1
clone_size: NA
v_call: TRBV29-1
d_call: TRBD1
cdr3_nt: TGCAGCGTCGTAGACAGGGAAGCTGAGCAGTTCTTC
cdr3_aa: CSVVDREAEQFF

j_call: TRBJ2-1
clone_size: NA
v_call: TRBV9
d_call: NA
cdr3_nt: TGTGCCAGCAGCGTAGAGGACACGTATTACAATGAGCAGTTCTTC
cdr3_aa: CASSVEDTYYNEQFF

j_call: TRBJ1-2
clone_size: NA
v_call: TRBV4-3
d_call: NA
cdr3_nt: TGCGCCAGCAGCCAGGCCTTGGACAGAAGTTATGGCTACACCTTC
cdr3_aa: CASSQALDRSYGYTF

j_call: TRBJ2-7
clone_size: NA
v_call: TRBV6-1
d_call: TRBD1
cdr3_nt: TGTGCCAGCCAGAGAGGGACAGGTTACTACGAGCAGTACTTC
cdr3_aa: CASQRGTGYYEQYF

j_call: TRBJ2-6
clone_size: once
v_call: TRBV4-3
d_call: NA
cdr3_nt: TGCGCCAGCAGCCCGAAACAGTTCTCTGGGGCCAACGTCCTGACTTTC
cdr3_aa: CASSPKQFSGANVLTF

j_call: TRBJ1-2
clone_size: NA
v_call: TRBV29-1
d_call: TRBD1
cdr3_nt: TGCAGCGTTGCTAGGACAGGGGGCCCGTATGGCTACACCTTC
cdr3_aa: CSVARTGGPYGYTF

j_call: TRBJ2-1
clone_size: once
v_call: TRBV10-2
d_call: NA
cdr3_nt: TGCGCCAGCAGTGTTTTACAGTTTGAGCAGTTCTTC
cdr3_aa: CASSVLQFEQFF

j_call: TRBJ1-3
clone_size: NA
v_call: TRBV5-4
d_call: NA
cdr3_nt: TGTGCCAGCAGCTTGGCCGGAGGCTCTGGAAACACCATATATTTT
cdr3_aa: CASSLAGGSGNTIYF

j_call: TRBJ1-5
clone_size: few
v_call: TRBV19
d_call: NA
cdr3_nt: TGTGCCAGTAGTATAAGGGGTAGAGGGGGTCAGCCCCAGCATTTT
cdr3_aa: CASSIRGRGGQPQHF

j_call: TRBJ2-3
clone_size: NA
v_call: TRBV6-5
d_call: TRBD1
cdr3_nt: TGTGCCAGCAGTTCCCCAGGGGGTACGCAGTATTTT
cdr3_aa: CASSSPGGTQYF